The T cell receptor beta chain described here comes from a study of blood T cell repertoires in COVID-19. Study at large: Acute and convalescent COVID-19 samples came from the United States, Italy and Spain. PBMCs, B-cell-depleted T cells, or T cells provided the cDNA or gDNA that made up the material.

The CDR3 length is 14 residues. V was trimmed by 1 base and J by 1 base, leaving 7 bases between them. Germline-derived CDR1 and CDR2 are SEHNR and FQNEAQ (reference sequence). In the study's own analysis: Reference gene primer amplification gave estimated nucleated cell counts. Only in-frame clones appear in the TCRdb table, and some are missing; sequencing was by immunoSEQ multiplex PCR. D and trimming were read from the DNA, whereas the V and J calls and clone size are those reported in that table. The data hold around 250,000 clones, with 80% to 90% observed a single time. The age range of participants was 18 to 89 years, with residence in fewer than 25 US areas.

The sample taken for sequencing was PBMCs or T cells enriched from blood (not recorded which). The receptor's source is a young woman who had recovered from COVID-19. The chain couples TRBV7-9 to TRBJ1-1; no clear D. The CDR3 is CASSLVLGNTEAFF. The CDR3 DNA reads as TGTGCCAGCAGCTTAGTACTAGGGAACACTGAAGCTTTCTTT.